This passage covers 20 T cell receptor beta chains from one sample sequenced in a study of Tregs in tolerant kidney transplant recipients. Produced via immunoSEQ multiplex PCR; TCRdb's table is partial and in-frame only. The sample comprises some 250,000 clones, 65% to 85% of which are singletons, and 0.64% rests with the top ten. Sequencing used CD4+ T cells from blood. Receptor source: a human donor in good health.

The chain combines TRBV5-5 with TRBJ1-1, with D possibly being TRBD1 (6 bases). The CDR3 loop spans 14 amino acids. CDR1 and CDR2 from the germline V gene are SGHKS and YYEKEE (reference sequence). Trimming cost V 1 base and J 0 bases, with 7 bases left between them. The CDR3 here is CASSLRDMNTEAFF. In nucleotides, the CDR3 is TGTGCCAGCAGCTTGCGGGACATGAACACTGAAGCTTTCTTT.

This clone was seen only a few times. CDR3 sequence reads: CAISGVNQPQHF. Here the CDR3 DNA reads TGTGCCATCTCGGGAGTAAATCAGCCCCAGCATTTT. The rearrangement uses TRBV10-3 and TRBJ1-5; D is uncertain. This CDR3 comprises 12 residues. Per germline, CDR1 ENHRY and CDR2 SYGVKD. The V gene lost 8 bases and the J gene lost 4 bases, with 9 bases spanning the gap.

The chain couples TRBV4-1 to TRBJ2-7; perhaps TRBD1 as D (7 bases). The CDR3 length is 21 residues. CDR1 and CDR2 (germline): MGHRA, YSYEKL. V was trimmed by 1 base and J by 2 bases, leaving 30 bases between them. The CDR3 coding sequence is TGCGCCAGCAGCCAAGCCCCTATTGACCCCCGGAGGGGGCTGAGAACCTACGAGCAGTACTTC. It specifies CASSQAPIDPRRGLRTYEQYF.

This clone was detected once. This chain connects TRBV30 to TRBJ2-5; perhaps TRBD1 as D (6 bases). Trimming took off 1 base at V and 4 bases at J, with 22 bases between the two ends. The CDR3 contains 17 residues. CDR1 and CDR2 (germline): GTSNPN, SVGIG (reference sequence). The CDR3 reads CAWSARGWAKGRETQYF. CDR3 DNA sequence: TGTGCCTGGAGTGCCAGGGGATGGGCGAAGGGGCGAGAGACCCAGTACTTC. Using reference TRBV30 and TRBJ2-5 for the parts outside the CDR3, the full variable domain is SQTIHQWPATLVQPVGSPLSLECTVEGTSNPNLYWYRQAAGRGLQLLFYSVGIGQISSEVPQNLSASRPQDRQFILSSKKLLLSDSGFYLCAWSARGWAKGRETQYFGPGTRLLVL.

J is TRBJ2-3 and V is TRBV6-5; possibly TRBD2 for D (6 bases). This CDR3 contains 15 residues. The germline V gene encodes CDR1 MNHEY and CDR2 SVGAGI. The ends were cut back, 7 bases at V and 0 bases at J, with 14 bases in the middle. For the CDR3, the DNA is TGTGCCAGCAATCTTCGGGGGACTAGCACAGATACGCAGTATTTT. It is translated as CASNLRGTSTDTQYF.

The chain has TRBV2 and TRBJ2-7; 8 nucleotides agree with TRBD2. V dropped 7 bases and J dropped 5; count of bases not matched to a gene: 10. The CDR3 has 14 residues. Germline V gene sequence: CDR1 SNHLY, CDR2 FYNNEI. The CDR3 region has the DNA TGTGCCAGCACCACCGGGACTAGAGTTCACGAGCAGTACTTC. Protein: CASTTGTRVHEQYF. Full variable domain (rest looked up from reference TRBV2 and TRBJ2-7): EPEVTQTPSHQVTQMGQEVILRCVPISNHLYFYWYRQILGQKVEFLVSFYNNEISEKSEIFDDQFSVERPDGSNFTLKIRSTKLEDSAMYFCASTTGTRVHEQYFGPGTRLTVT.

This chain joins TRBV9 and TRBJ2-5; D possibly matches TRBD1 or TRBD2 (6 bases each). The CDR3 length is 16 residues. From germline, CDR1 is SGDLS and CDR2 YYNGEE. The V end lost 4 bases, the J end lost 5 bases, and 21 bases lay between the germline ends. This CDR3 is CASSSGAVPDGETQYF. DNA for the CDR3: TGTGCCAGCAGCTCGGGGGCGGTTCCCGATGGGGAGACCCAGTACTTC.

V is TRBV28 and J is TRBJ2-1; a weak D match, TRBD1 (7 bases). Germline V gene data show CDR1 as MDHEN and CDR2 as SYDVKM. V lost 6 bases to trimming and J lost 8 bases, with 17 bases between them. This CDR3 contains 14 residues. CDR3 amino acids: CASRVTGRLYEQFF. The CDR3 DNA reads TGTGCCAGCAGAGTGACAGGGAGGTTATATGAGCAGTTCTTC.

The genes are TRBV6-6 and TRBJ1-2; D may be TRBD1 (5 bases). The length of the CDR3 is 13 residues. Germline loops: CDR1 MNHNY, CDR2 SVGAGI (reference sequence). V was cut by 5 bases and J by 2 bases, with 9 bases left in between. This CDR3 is CASSPGLNYGYTF. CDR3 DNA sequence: TGTGCCAGCAGTCCGGGACTAAACTATGGCTACACCTTC.

Written as DNA, the CDR3 is TGCGCCAGCAGCTTGGAGGGTAGCGGGGAGAATACGCAGTATTTT. Translating gives CASSLEGSGENTQYF. V is TRBV5-1 and J is TRBJ2-3; 8 nucleotides line up with TRBD2. The CDR3 is 15 residues long. From germline, CDR1 is SGHRS and CDR2 YFSETQ. Germline trimming cut 0 bases from V and 7 bases from J; bases unmatched to any gene: 7.

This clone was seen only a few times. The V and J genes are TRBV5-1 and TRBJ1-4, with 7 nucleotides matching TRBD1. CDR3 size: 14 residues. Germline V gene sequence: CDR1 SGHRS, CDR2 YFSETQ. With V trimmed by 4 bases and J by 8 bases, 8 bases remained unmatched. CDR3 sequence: CASSPQGVREKLFF. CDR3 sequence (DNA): TGCGCCAGCAGCCCCCAGGGGGTTCGAGAAAAACTGTTTTTT.

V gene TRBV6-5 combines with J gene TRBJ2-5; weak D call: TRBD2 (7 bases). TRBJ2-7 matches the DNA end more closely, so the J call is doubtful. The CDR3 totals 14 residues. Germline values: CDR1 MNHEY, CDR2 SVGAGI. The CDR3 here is CASQWGRESYEQYF. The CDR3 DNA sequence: TGTGCCAGCCAGTGGGGGCGGGAGTCGTACGAGCAGTACTTC.

CDR3 sequence: CASSPPGRGHTEAFF. For the CDR3, the DNA is TGTGCCAGCTCACCACCGGGAAGGGGGCACACTGAAGCTTTCTTT. J is TRBJ1-1 and V is TRBV18; 7 bases agree with TRBD1. CDR1 KGHSH and CDR2 LQKENI come from the germline V gene. The V segment lost 0 bases and the J segment 3 bases; nucleotides outside the gene matches: 4. There are 15 residues in the CDR3. Together with reference TRBV18 and TRBJ1-1, the CDR3 gives the full variable domain: NAGVMQNPRHLVRRRGQEARLRCSPMKGHSHVYWYRQLPEEGLKFMVYLQKENIIDESGMPKERFSAEFPKEGPSILRIQQVVRGDSAAYFCASSPPGRGHTEAFFGQGTRLTVV.

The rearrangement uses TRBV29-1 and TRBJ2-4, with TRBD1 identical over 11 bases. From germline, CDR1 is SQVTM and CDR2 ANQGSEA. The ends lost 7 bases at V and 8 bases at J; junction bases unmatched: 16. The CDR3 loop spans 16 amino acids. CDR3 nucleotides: TGCAGCGCGACCCGGACAGGGGGCTATGTGGGACACATTCAGTACTTC. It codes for CSATRTGGYVGHIQYF.

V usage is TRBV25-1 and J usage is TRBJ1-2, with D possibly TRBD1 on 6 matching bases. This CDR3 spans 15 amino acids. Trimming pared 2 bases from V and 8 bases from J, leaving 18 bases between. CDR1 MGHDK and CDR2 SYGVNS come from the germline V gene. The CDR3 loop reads CASSENPTGTMGYTF. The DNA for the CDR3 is TGTGCCAGCAGTGAAAACCCGACAGGAACTATGGGCTACACCTTC.

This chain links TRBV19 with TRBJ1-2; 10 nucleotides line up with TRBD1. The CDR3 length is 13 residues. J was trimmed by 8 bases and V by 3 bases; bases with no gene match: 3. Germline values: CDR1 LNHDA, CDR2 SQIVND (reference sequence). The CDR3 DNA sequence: TGTGCCAGTAGTATGACAGGGGGCCGGGGCTACACCTTC. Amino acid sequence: CASSMTGGRGYTF.

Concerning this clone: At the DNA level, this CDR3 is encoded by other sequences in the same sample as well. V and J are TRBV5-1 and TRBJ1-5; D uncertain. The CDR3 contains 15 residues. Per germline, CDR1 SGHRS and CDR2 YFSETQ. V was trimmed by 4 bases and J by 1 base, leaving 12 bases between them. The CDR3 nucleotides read TGCGCCAGCAGCCTGGACGGGGTAAGCAATCAGCCCCAGCATTTT. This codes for CASSLDGVSNQPQHF.

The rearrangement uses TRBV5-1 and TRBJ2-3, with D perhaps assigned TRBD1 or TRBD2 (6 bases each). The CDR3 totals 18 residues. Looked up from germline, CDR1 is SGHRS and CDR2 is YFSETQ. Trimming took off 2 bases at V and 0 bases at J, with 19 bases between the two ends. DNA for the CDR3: TGCGCCAGCAGCTTCTTTACGGGGGCCAGGCCTAGCACAGATACGCAGTATTTT. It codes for CASSFFTGARPSTDTQYF.

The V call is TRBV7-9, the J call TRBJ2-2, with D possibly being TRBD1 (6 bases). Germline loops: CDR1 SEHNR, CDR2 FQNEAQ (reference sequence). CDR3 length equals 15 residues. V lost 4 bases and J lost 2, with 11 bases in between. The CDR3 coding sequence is TGTGCCAGCAGCTCTCAGGGGTTAAACACCGGGGAGCTGTTTTTT. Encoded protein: CASSSQGLNTGELFF. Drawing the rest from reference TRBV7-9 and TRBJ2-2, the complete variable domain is DTGVSQNPRHKITKRGQNVTFRCDPISEHNRLYWYRQTLGQGPEFLTYFQNEAQLEKSRLLSDRFSAERPKGSFSTLEIQRTEQGDSAMYLCASSSQGLNTGELFFGEGSRLTVL.

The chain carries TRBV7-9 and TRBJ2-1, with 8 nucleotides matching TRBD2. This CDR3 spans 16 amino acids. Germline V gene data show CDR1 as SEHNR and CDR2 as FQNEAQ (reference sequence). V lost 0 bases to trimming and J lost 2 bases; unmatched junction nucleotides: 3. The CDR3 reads CASSLALAGTYNEQFF. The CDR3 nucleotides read TGTGCCAGCAGCTTAGCTTTAGCGGGAACCTACAATGAGCAGTTCTTC.